A selection of T cell receptor beta chains follows, all from one sample in a study of cytomegalovirus exposure and HLA in healthy donors. The protocol was immunoSEQ multiplex PCR, while the TCRdb copy is restricted to in-frame clones and leaves out a portion. The table shows 40,000 to 55,000 clones, with around 72% occurring only once. Source material: PBMCs. The receptor set was obtained from a man aged 18 to 30 in good health and CMV-seronegative. Both conserved end residues are part of each CDR3. The D gene is left open where the match is weak. Not all rows give a size; the values are once, few, many and, for expanded clones, a class.

len	d_gene	v_gene	j_gene	abundance	CDR3aa	CDR3nt
13	NA	TRBV7-3	TRBJ1-2	once	CASSSMGGYGYTF	TGTGCCAGCAGCTCCATGGGGGGCTATGGCTACACCTTC
11	NA	TRBV7-2	TRBJ1-1	once	CASSLQGLAFF	TGTGCCAGCAGCTTACAGGGTTTGGCTTTCTTT
16	NA	TRBV6-1	TRBJ1-5	few	CASSEAFGRGSQPQHF	TGTGCCAGCAGTGAAGCGTTTGGGAGGGGTTCTCAGCCCCAGCATTTT
15	NA	TRBV7-2	TRBJ1-3	once	CASGLSGNSGNTIYF	TGTGCCAGCGGTCTGTCCGGGAACTCTGGAAACACCATATATTTT
10	NA	TRBV28	TRBJ1-2	NA	CASSQQGYTF	TGTGCCAGCAGCCAACAGGGCTACACCTTC
14	NA	TRBV4-3	TRBJ1-6	NA	CASSHPGGVSPLHF	TGCGCCAGCAGCCACCCCGGGGGAGTCTCACCCCTCCACTTT
15	NA	TRBV2	TRBJ2-3	NA	CASSDSRGRTDTQYF	TGTGCCAGCAGTGACTCTCGCGGCCGCACAGATACGCAGTATTTT
15	TRBD2	TRBV4-2	TRBJ2-1	NA	CASSPRLAAYNEQFF	TGTGCCAGCAGCCCTCGACTAGCGGCCTACAATGAGCAGTTCTTC
19	TRBD2	TRBV11-2	TRBJ2-1	NA	CASSDTSGRPQDSYNEQFF	TGTGCCAGCAGCGATACTAGCGGGAGGCCCCAGGACTCCTACAATGAGCAGTTCTTC
12	NA	TRBV29-1	TRBJ2-7	NA	CSVVDNRYEQYF	TGCAGCGTTGTTGACAACCGCTACGAGCAGTACTTC
12	NA	TRBV29-1	TRBJ1-2	NA	CSVHQGHDGYTF	TGCAGCGTCCATCAAGGACACGACGGCTACACCTTC
15	NA	TRBV25-1	TRBJ2-5	NA	CASSESSSGGATQYF	TGTGCCAGCAGTGAATCGAGTAGCGGAGGTGCGACCCAGTACTTC
17	NA	TRBV2	TRBJ2-1	NA	CASTERSLRKHYNEQFF	TGTGCCAGCACCGAAAGATCATTGCGTAAGCACTACAATGAGCAGTTCTTC
15	TRBD2	TRBV11-2	TRBJ2-1	NA	CASSLVGSGSDEQFF	TGTGCCAGCAGCTTAGTGGGGAGCGGGAGCGATGAGCAGTTCTTC
17	TRBD1	TRBV4-1	TRBJ2-3	few	CASSQDGDRGAKDTQYF	TGCGCCAGCAGCCAAGATGGGGACAGGGGTGCAAAAGATACGCAGTATTTT
14	TRBD1	TRBV30	TRBJ2-2	once	CARHQGAGIGELFF	TGTGCCCGGCACCAGGGGGCAGGGATCGGGGAGCTGTTTTTT
14	NA	TRBV5-6	TRBJ2-5	few	CASSFKTVQETQYF	TGTGCCAGCAGCTTTAAGACAGTCCAAGAGACCCAGTACTTC
15	TRBD2	TRBV28	TRBJ2-7	NA	CASSTPREGTYEQYF	TGTGCCAGCAGTACCCCCCGGGAGGGGACCTACGAGCAGTACTTC
14	TRBD1	TRBV28	TRBJ1-5	NA	CASTNRGLGQPQHF	TGTGCCAGCACCAACAGGGGGCTCGGGCAGCCCCAGCATTTT
12	TRBD1	TRBV29-1	TRBJ1-1	NA	CSVNEGAVVAFF	TGCAGCGTCAATGAGGGGGCGGTCGTAGCTTTCTTT
15	TRBD2	TRBV11-2	TRBJ2-7	NA	CASSLDSGSSYEQYF	TGTGCCAGCAGCTTGGACAGCGGGAGCTCCTACGAGCAGTACTTC
15	NA	TRBV5-6	TRBJ1-4	NA	CASSPAGGSNEKLFF	TGTGCCAGCAGCCCTGCGGGGGGCAGTAATGAAAAACTGTTTTTT
15	NA	TRBV7-9	TRBJ2-2	NA	CASSPEPGPTGELFF	TGTGCCAGCAGCCCCGAACCAGGGCCGACCGGGGAGCTGTTTTTT